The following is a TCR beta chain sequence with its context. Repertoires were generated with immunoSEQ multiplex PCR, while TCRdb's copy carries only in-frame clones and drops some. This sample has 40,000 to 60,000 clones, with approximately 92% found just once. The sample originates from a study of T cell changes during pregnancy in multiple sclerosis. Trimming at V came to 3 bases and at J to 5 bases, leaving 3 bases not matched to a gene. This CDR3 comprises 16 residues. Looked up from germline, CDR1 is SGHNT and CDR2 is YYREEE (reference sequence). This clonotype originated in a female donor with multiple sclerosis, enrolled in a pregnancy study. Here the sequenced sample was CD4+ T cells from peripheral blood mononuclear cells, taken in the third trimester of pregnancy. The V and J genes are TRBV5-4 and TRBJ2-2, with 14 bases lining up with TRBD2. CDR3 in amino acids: CASSSGLAGGTGELFF. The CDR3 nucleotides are TGTGCCAGCAGCTCAGGACTAGCGGGAGGTACCGGGGAGCTGTTTTTT.